This TCR beta chain comes out of a study of cytomegalovirus exposure and HLA in healthy donors (TCRdb year 2017). Context from the whole study: An earlier analysis of approximately 640 of the donors reported about 290 Gb of sequence data and around 110 million unique TCR beta sequences from approximately 180 million T cells. Approximately 300 gigabases of sequencing data and around 85 million unique TCR sequences made up an early release that covered approximately 700 HLA-typed donors. Of the approximately 400 genotyped donors, roughly 76% were placed in the genetic ancestry cluster associated with self-reported Caucasian donors. The aim of the study was to test whether cataloging public T cell receptors could identify signatures of past pathogen exposure. The study used immunosequencing to profile the T cell repertoires of 600 to 850 subjects and linked those repertoires to cytomegalovirus serostatus. Besides the first cohort of roughly 640 subjects, a separate validation cohort made up of roughly 130 different subjects was used. The study combined high-throughput TCR immunosequencing, statistical association of individual TCRs with disease status, and machine learning to predict cytomegalovirus infection status. To study patterns of TCR occurrence, a later analysis re-analyzed previously published TCR beta repertoires from 600 to 750 donors and added high-resolution HLA genotyping. In the later analysis, no new phenotypic data were used to find candidate immune exposures; instead, reliance was placed on TCR beta sequences and their occurrence across donors. In an earlier analysis of several hundred of the donors, high-throughput TCR beta sequencing was used to judge whether each TCR beta V gene segment behaved as functional or pseudogenic. Alongside the repertoire data, information on donor age, sex, ethnicity and CMV serostatus was compiled. A later genetic analysis took genome-wide SNP genotypes for about 65% of the 666 donors and used that subset as a discovery cohort. Every repertoire in the discovery cohort had been generated on one and the same sequencing platform. HLA typing included class I and class II loci at four-digit resolution. Typing coverage differed by locus: A, B, C, DRB1 and DQB1 were typed in roughly 620-630 donors, DQA1 in about 500, DPA1 in 600 to 610, and DPB1 in 400 to 480. Because of strong linkage in the cohort, roughly five DR-DQ haplotypes were treated as single units for association and clustering. Among roughly 400 genotyped donors of the cohort, an average of around 250,000 unique TCR beta nucleotide sequences was sequenced per donor, of which approximately 18% were non-productive.

Overall study results and their limits: Three of the identified cytomegalovirus-associated TCR beta chains were confirmed in vitro to be specific for cytomegalovirus antigens. Because HLA typing was missing for some donors at each locus, association tests included only the typed subset. In a later analysis, several top co-occurrence clusters were reported to appear linked to parvovirus B19, influenza, CMV and Epstein-Barr virus. Specific HLA alleles were associated with 15,000 to 20,000 TCR beta sequences at a false discovery rate of 0.05 in a later analysis. Assigning TCR associations to individual alleles was difficult when HLA alleles, especially DR and DQ, strongly co-occurred. A further reported finding was that TCR beta sequences accurately predicted the HLA-A and HLA-B alleles for most subjects in the first cohort. A later genetic analysis associated a missense DCLRE1C variant with V-gene and J-gene trimming of TCR beta chains, and an independent cohort replicated the association. Correlated functional status among segregating V segments might be attributable to linkage disequilibrium, but an unknown experimental factor could not be ruled out. This cohort had only TCR beta chains sequenced, and the lack of alpha or paired-chain data limited which features could be detected. The only immune exposure information available for the cohort was CMV serostatus. A total of some 180 TCR beta chains were listed by the study as associated with cytomegalovirus. A group of highly shared sequence variants was considered likely to be a technical artifact of the sequencing pipeline. It was suggested by the authors that the approach could potentially be generalized to other disease states and immunological phenotypes. Presence/absence analyses assumed roughly uniform sequencing depth across donors, an assumption that may not hold. A later analysis found that HLA-associated TCR beta chains were more clonally expanded and had lower generation probabilities than equally common non-associated chains. A later genetic analysis reported fewer N-insertions in productive TCRs among donors in an Asian-associated ancestry cluster than the roughly 670-donor mean. Broadly in line with IMGT annotations, most TCR beta V segments showed up in productive rearrangements about 87% or about 30% of the time in an earlier analysis of roughly 590 of the donors. Across donors, most TCR sequences were observed very rarely, whereas some public TCRs were present in many individuals. According to a later analysis, most CMV-associated TCR beta chains appeared to be HLA-restricted, and the HLA associations seemed to be driven largely by CMV exposure. Cytomegalovirus status was reported to be diagnosed by the classifier with high specificity and sensitivity in both the original and validation cohorts. According to a later analysis, TCR association rates differed among HLA loci, with DRB1 alleles showing the most associated TCRs and HLA-C alleles showing the fewest. Around 16 rarely observed V segments, including chromosome 9 orphons, were excluded from the earlier analysis of just under 600 of the donors because counts were too low. Because the 87-base-pair reads could not distinguish some IMGT-functional V segments, including TRBV6-2 and TRBV6-3, those segments were excluded.

Worth noting for this clone: Its antigen remains undetermined. Base qualities were left out, and no much larger clone turns up one base away.

Counted from cysteine to phenylalanine, this CDR3 has 13 amino acids. This entry keeps only the CDR3 DNA: 39 bases, framed from base 1. The germline V gene gives CDR1 as SGHTA and CDR2 as FQGTGA. A distance of 7 bases separates the germline ends of V and J, which lose 1 base and 9 bases respectively. Library preparation used the immunoSEQ multiplex PCR assay. For the multiplex PCR, a mixture combining 60 forward primers for TCR Vbeta segments and 13 reverse primers for TCR Jbeta segments was used. A multiplex PCR assay on genomic DNA amplified the CDR3 region of rearranged TCR beta genes. The amplified TCR beta libraries were sequenced on the Illumina HiSeq System as 87-base-pair reads. The original methods were these. Across the 700 or so repertoires, a later analysis counted 60 million to 90 million unique TCR beta chains, around 10 million of which were shared by at least two donors. To remove PCR and sequencing errors, raw reads were error-corrected and collapsed into unique sequences using a nearest-neighbor algorithm that merged closely related sequences. V, D and J gene segments were assigned by aligning CDR3 sequences to IMGT reference sequences. For a sequence to be retained, a match of at least six nucleotides was required to both a V gene segment and a J gene segment. Rearrangements were classified as productive when the CDR3 lacked stop codons and remained in frame with V and J, and all other rearrangements were classified as non-productive. CDR3 was defined according to IMGT convention as the region running from the second conserved V-encoded cysteine to the conserved J-encoded phenylalanine. In an earlier analysis of roughly 610 of the donors, sequences lacking an unambiguous match to a single V gene segment were excluded. In an earlier analysis of 587 of the donors, V segments were called functional above 56.7% productive rearrangements and were called segregating when the between-donor standard deviation exceeded 5%. A statistical classification framework was built to diagnose cytomegalovirus status from the catalog of TCR beta chain sequences. A later analysis assigned V and J genes by comparing TCR nucleotide sequences with IMGT/GENE-DB human TR gene sequences. Using the TCRdist pipeline, a later analysis assigned CDR3 sequences along with most-parsimonious VDJ recombination scenarios. In a later analysis, each TCR beta chain was defined by its CDR3 amino acid sequence together with its V-gene family, and reads without a unique V-gene family were excluded. In a later analysis, approximately 640 highly shared, low-generation-probability nucleotide sequences were removed to address suspected cross-contamination and a sequencing artifact. For each public chain, a later analysis derived a clonal expansion index from normalized ranks of inferred template counts within each repertoire. Generation probabilities in a later analysis came from a VDJ recombination model fitted to out-of-frame rearrangements, and those results were checked against IGoR. A later analysis scored TCR-TCR, TCR-HLA and TCR-CMV co-occurrence with hypergeometric tests, applying a repertoire-size bias correction to TCR pairs. False discovery rates were estimated in a later analysis by permuting HLA or CMV assignments 20 times. A later analysis grouped co-occurring TCRs with DBSCAN, adding TCRdist sequence similarity when clustering within HLA-allele-positive subsets. Co-occurrence clustering excluded repertoires with fewer than 30,000 or more than 120,000 public chains, plus five with anomalous nucleotide sharing. This is the immuneACCESS table as TCRdb keeps it, with only in-frame sequences that have V and J called. A part of the clones is gone; compared with another copy, unresolved V genes explain less than half, and the rest is unexplained. V, J and clone size reflect that table, while D and trimming were determined from the DNA. This sample gives roughly 80,000 clones in total; approximately 60% of them show up just once. About 4.2% of the sample is taken by the ten largest.

In total, approximately 690 healthy bone marrow donors made up the cohort. At the time of sampling, all cohort members were nominally healthy, though unrecorded immune exposures were likely present. The donor tested CMV seropositive, placing the donor among the 289 seropositive members of the cohort. Every donor gave a peripheral blood sample, and the peripheral blood mononuclear cells from that sample were used for TCR beta sequencing. Genomic DNA was extracted from the blood cell samples with the Qiagen DNeasy Blood Extraction Kit. The receptor was isolated from a male donor in good health and CMV-seropositive. Sequencing input: PBMCs. The chain was built from TRBV7-3 and TRBJ2-6, with an unclear D gene assignment. This receptor carries the CDR3 CASSLNRVNVLTF. The DNA sequence is given as TGTGCCAGCAGCTTAAATCGGGTCAACGTCCTGACTTTC.